Following are 21 T cell receptor beta chains from one sample sequenced in a study of molecular identifiers for immune sequencing clone quantification. MiXCR, run by TCRdb on the PCR reads, gives a single entry per CDR3 protein. The sample has approximately 590,000 distinct CDR3 sequences; 25% are singletons. Sequenced material: naive CD8+ T cells from blood, with Jurkat cell RNA spiked in. Subset of the sample: FACS-sorted CD8+CD4-CCR7+CD45RA+ naive T cells. The origin of the receptors is a human donor in good health. Some libraries in this study had Jurkat cell RNA spiked in.

With regard to this clonotype: Just one base apart from a much larger clone, this may be a read error. The chain joins TRBV7-9 to TRBJ2-7, with 7 positions matching TRBD2. This CDR3 has 14 amino acids. Trimming took 5 bases from V and 9 from J; bases not matched to a gene: 13. Per the germline V gene, CDR1 is SEHNR and CDR2 is FQNEAQ (reference sequence). The CDR3 reads CASSPTTGGSAQYF. DNA for the CDR3: TGTGCCAGCAGCCCTACTACCGGGGGGTCCGCGCAGTACTTC. Drawing the rest from reference TRBV7-9 and TRBJ2-7, the complete variable domain is DTGVSQNPRHKITKRGQNVTFRCDPISEHNRLYWYRQTLGQGPEFLTYFQNEAQLEKSRLLSDRFSAERPKGSFSTLEIQRTEQGDSAMYLCASSPTTGGSAQYFGPGTRLTVT.

This clonotype was seen repeatedly, ten times or more. The V and J genes are TRBV28 and TRBJ2-3; possibly TRBD2 for D (6 bases). Germline V gives CDR1 MDHEN, CDR2 SYDVKM. The CDR3 is 17 residues long. Trimming removed 6 bases from V and 3 bases from J, with 22 bases in between. The CDR3 here is CASRYRDFPAPTDTQYF. DNA for the CDR3: TGTGCCAGCAGGTACCGGGACTTCCCGGCCCCGACAGATACGCAGTATTTT.

This clonotype occurred once. Likely a read error: the CDR3 ends without its conserved phenylalanine or tryptophan. This chain connects TRBV28 to TRBJ1-5, with D possibly matching TRBD1 (6 bases). There are 15 residues in the CDR3. V lost 8 bases and J lost 2, with 16 bases in between. The germline V gene encodes CDR1 MDHEN and CDR2 SYDVKM. For the CDR3, the DNA is TGTGCCAGCGGTGAGACAGGTTCTGGCAATCAGCCCCAGCATTCT. This translates into CASGETGSGNQPQHS.

Concerning this clonotype: A much larger clonotype is one base distant, so this may be a read error. This CDR3 fails to terminate in the conserved phenylalanine or tryptophan, so it likely reflects a read error. The chain is built from TRBV5-6 and TRBJ2-1, with a possible D match to TRBD2 (7 bases). The CDR3 length is 12 residues. Deletions cut 6 bases from V and 8 bases from J, with 12 bases between. The V gene's germline CDR1 is SGHDT and CDR2 YYEEEE. The CDR3 bases are TGTGCCAGCAACGGGGGGCTGTATGAGCAGTTCCTC. Translated, it gives CASNGGLYEQFL.

The chain couples TRBV2 to TRBJ2-5, with 11 positions matching TRBD2. CDR1 SNHLY and CDR2 FYNNEI come from the germline V gene. This CDR3 comprises 15 residues. Unmatched junction bases numbered 8, after V lost 6 bases and J lost 5 bases. In DNA form, the CDR3 reads TGTGCCAGCAGGTTGACTAGCGGGGACTGGGAGACCCAGTACTTC. It is translated as CASRLTSGDWETQYF.

In regard to this clonotype: It may be a read error: a sequence one base away is much more abundant. This chain connects TRBV30 to TRBJ1-5, with D possibly matching TRBD1 (5 bases). The CDR3 has 15 amino acids. Germline V lookup: CDR1 GTSNPN, CDR2 SVGIG (reference sequence). In DNA form, the CDR3 reads TGTGCCTGGGGTGTAGGGGCGTCGAGCAATCAGCCCCAGCATTTT. Amino acids: CAWGVGASSNQPQHF.

This clonotype turned up a few times. The V gene is TRBV4-3, the J gene TRBJ2-5; a possible D gene is TRBD1 (5 bases). The germline gives CDR1 LGHNA, CDR2 YSLEER. V was trimmed by 1 base and J by 0 bases, leaving 15 bases between them. This CDR3 is built from 17 residues. CDR3 nucleotides: TGCGCCAGCAGCCAAGGACGCGGACACCGGTACCAAGAGACCCAGTACTTC. It codes for CASSQGRGHRYQETQYF.

This clonotype was recorded a few times. The chain combines TRBV4-3 with TRBJ1-2, with 8 bases lining up with TRBD1. The CDR3 totals 15 residues. The J segment lost 5 bases and the V segment lost 3 bases, leaving 8 bases of the junction unmatched. From germline, CDR1 is LGHNA and CDR2 YSLEER. The CDR3 region is CASSHSTGATYGYTF. The CDR3 DNA reads TGCGCCAGCAGCCACTCGACAGGGGCCACTTATGGCTACACCTTC.

Only a few counts were recorded for this clonotype. The V call is TRBV5-5, the J call TRBJ2-5; 8 bases align to TRBD2. Per germline, CDR1 SGHKS and CDR2 YYEKEE (reference sequence). Trimming removed 4 bases from V and 1 base from J; junction bases left unmatched: 6. This CDR3 comprises 15 residues. The CDR3 DNA reads as TGTGCCAGCAGCGGATATAGCGGGGTCCAAGAGACCCAGTACTTC. Translated, it gives CASSGYSGVQETQYF.

The chain employs TRBV12-3 or TRBV12-4 and TRBJ2-3; 8 bases align to TRBD2. After removal of 2 bases from V and 5 bases from J, the junction contained 12 bases not matched to a gene. This CDR3 region has 17 residues. The DNA of the CDR3 is TGTGCCAGCAGTTTATCCCCAGCGGGGGTTCATTTAGATACGCAGTATTTT. It encodes CASSLSPAGVHLDTQYF.

This clonotype has just a few counts. J is TRBJ1-6 and V is TRBV28; D call uncertain. Germline loops: CDR1 MDHEN, CDR2 SYDVKM. V was cut by 6 bases and J by 3 bases, with 12 bases left in between. The CDR3 is 15 amino acids. The CDR3 loop reads CASRTKSFYNSPLHF. The CDR3 nucleotides read TGTGCCAGCAGGACAAAAAGCTTCTATAATTCACCCCTCCACTTT.

This clonotype was counted only a few times. The CDR3 DNA follows: TGTGCCAGCAGTTACTCCGGGACAGGGTTTCCCAGAAGGGATCAGCCCCAGCATTTT. It codes for CASSYSGTGFPRRDQPQHF. V usage is TRBV6-6 and J usage is TRBJ1-5; 9 nucleotides match TRBD1. Germline V CDR1 and CDR2: MNHNY, SVGAGI (reference sequence). The CDR3 is made up of 19 amino acids. Germline trimming cut 0 bases from V and 5 bases from J; bases unmatched to any gene: 14.

About this clonotype: The junction and the germline gene differ at one end; a read error may be behind it. This chain links TRBV7-8 with TRBJ1-6, with D maybe TRBD1 (6 bases). The germline CDR1 and CDR2 sequences are SGHVS and FQNEAQ. The CDR3 is 16 residues long. Here the CDR3 DNA reads TGTGTCAGCAGAGGGGGGCTGAGCTCCTATAATTCACCCCTCCACTTT. Its protein product is CVSRGGLSSYNSPLHF.

The V call is TRBV9, the J call TRBJ2-5; 7 bases line up with TRBD1. After removal of 4 bases from V and 1 base from J, the junction contained 7 bases not matched to a gene. The germline V gene encodes CDR1 SGDLS and CDR2 YYNGEE. The CDR3 covers 15 residues. CDR3 sequence: CASSKGTASQETQYF. Written as DNA, the CDR3 is TGTGCCAGCAGCAAGGGGACAGCCTCCCAAGAGACCCAGTACTTC.

Many counts were recorded for this clonotype. The chain links TRBV13 to TRBJ2-3; 11 nucleotides align to TRBD2. CDR3 size: 18 residues. Germline V CDR1 and CDR2: PRHDT, FYEKMQ (reference sequence). The junction had 11 bases not matched to a gene; V was cut back by 4 bases and J by 2 bases. In DNA, the CDR3 is TGTGCCAGCAGCTCGGTACTAGCGGGAGTTGAAGCCACAGATACGCAGTATTTT. This codes for CASSSVLAGVEATDTQYF.

This clonotype turned up a few times. The chain is built from TRBV30 and TRBJ2-5; D unclear. The CDR3 has 12 amino acids. CDR1 GTSNPN and CDR2 SVGIG come from the germline V gene (reference sequence). Trimming pared 2 bases from V and 5 bases from J, leaving 9 bases between. Written as DNA, the CDR3 is TGTGCCTGGAGTTCTGGGTACGAGACCCAGTACTTC. Translation: CAWSSGYETQYF.

This rearrangement joins TRBV13 to TRBJ2-3; D ambiguous. Germline loops: CDR1 PRHDT, CDR2 FYEKMQ (reference sequence). With 5 bases removed from V and 4 bases from J, the gap between germline ends came to 10 bases. This CDR3 is built from 13 residues. The CDR3 sequence is CASSPPMSDTQYF. The CDR3 DNA reads TGTGCCAGCAGCCCGCCGATGTCAGATACGCAGTATTTT.

The chain has TRBV24-1 and TRBJ2-1; D possibly corresponds to TRBD1 (5 bases). Germline-derived CDR1 and CDR2 are KGHDR and SFDVKD. V was clipped by 2 bases and J by 9 bases, with 13 bases between them. The CDR3 runs 14 residues. CDR3 amino acids: CATSDYDEDSEQFF. In nucleotides, the CDR3 is TGTGCCACCAGTGATTACGACGAAGACAGTGAGCAGTTCTTC.

Ten or more counts support this clonotype. The CDR3 coding sequence is TGTGCCAGCAGTGCCCCGGGGTACGAGCAGTACTTC. Translation gives CASSAPGYEQYF. The chain uses TRBV6-5 and TRBJ2-7, with a possible D match to TRBD2 (5 bases). V was pared by 5 bases and J by 4 bases, with 9 bases between. This CDR3 is 12 amino acids long. CDR1 and CDR2 (germline): MNHEY, SVGAGI.

This sequence joins TRBV15 and TRBJ1-2, with TRBD1 as a possible D gene (6 bases). CDR3 size: 15 residues. V was clipped by 0 bases and J by 8 bases, with 16 bases between them. Germline CDR1 reads LNHNV; CDR2 reads YYDKDF (reference sequence). CDR3 sequence reads: CATSRDLRQADGYTF. In DNA form, the CDR3 reads TGTGCCACCAGCAGAGATTTGAGACAGGCGGACGGCTACACCTTC. Combining the CDR3 with reference TRBV15 and TRBJ1-2 gives the whole variable domain DAMVIQNPRYQVTQFGKPVTLSCSQTLNHNVMYWYQQKSSQAPKLLFHYYDKDFNNEADTPDNFQSRRPNTSFCFLDIRSPGLGDTAMYLCATSRDLRQADGYTFGSGTRLTVV.

Regarding this clonotype: This could be a read error, since a much larger clone is one nucleotide away. Given the absence of the conserved phenylalanine or tryptophan at the CDR3 end, a read error is likely. The CDR3 DNA reads TGTGCCAGCAGTTACGCAGGGAACAGTTGGGATGAGCAGTTCTCC. It translates to CASSYAGNSWDEQFS. The V and J genes are TRBV6-5 and TRBJ2-1; maybe TRBD1 (5 bases). The germline CDR1 and CDR2 sequences are MNHEY and SVGAGI. The CDR3 consists of 15 residues. V dropped 2 bases and J dropped 8 bases, with 16 bases sitting between them.